The entry that follows covers one T cell receptor beta chain sequence. No antigen is known for it. This entry is derived from a study of CD8 T cells in ankylosing spondylitis. Study-wide results and limits: A motif of several highly homologous TCR beta variants was seen as apparently characteristic of ankylosing spondylitis blood.

V was trimmed by 6 bases and J by 0 bases, leaving 12 bases between them. The CDR3 length is 14 residues. Germline CDR1 is SNHLY and CDR2 is FYNNEI. Libraries of TCR beta came from quantitative 5'-RACE with molecular barcodes. TCRdb re-derived calls from the 5' RACE reads in MiXCR, one entry per CDR3 protein. The top ten hold approximately 1% of the sample, which has roughly 440,000 distinct CDR3 sequences, approximately 17% seen once. Sequencing was done on a sample of blood, either unsorted or a sorted T cell fraction (not recorded which). V is TRBV2 and J is TRBJ2-7, with TRBD1 as a possible D gene (5 bases). This clonotype originated in a male donor with ankylosing spondylitis. The CDR3 here is CASRQTESSYEQYF. CDR3 DNA: TGTGCCAGCAGGCAGACAGAGAGCTCCTACGAGCAGTACTTC. The whole variable domain, remainder taken from reference TRBV2 and TRBJ2-7, is EPEVTQTPSHQVTQMGQEVILRCVPISNHLYFYWYRQILGQKVEFLVSFYNNEISEKSEIFDDQFSVERPDGSNFTLKIRSTKLEDSAMYFCASRQTESSYEQYFGPGTRLTVT.